This section outlines one T cell receptor (beta chain) sequence together with its context. The entry originates in a study of blood T cell repertoires in COVID-19. On the study more broadly: Samples came from the United States, Italy and Spain, spanning acute and convalescent COVID-19. Sources were T cells, B-cell-depleted T cells, or PBMCs; the material itself was cDNA or gDNA.

TCRdb's table, derived via immunoSEQ multiplex PCR, lists solely in-frame clones and lacks some. In the table there are 250,000 to 300,000 clones, around 88% of which are singletons. This sequence originates from a woman aged 25-40 years who had recovered from COVID-19. Sequenced material: peripheral blood.

The DNA of the CDR3 is TGTGCCAGCAGCGGACGGGGTTCAGTCGGGGAGACCCAGTACTTC. The encoded protein is CASSGRGSVGETQYF. This sequence joins TRBV7-9 and TRBJ2-5; the D gene is possibly TRBD2 (5 bases). In germline, CDR1 is SEHNR, CDR2 FQNEAQ (reference sequence). Trimming shortened V by 5 bases and J by 5 bases, and 18 bases separated the two germline ends. The CDR3 consists of 15 residues.